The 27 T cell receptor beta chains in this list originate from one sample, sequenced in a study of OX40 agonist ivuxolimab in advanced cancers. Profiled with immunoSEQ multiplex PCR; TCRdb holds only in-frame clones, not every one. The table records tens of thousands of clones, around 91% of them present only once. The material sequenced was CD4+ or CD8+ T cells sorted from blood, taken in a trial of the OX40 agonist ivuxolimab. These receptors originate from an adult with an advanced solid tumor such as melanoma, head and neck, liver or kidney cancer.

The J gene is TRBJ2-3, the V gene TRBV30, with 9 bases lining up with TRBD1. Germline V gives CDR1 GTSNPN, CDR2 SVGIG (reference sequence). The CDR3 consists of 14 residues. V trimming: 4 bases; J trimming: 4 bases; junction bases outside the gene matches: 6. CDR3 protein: CAWNPGQGPDTQYF. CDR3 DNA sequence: TGTGCCTGGAATCCGGGACAGGGACCAGATACGCAGTATTTT.

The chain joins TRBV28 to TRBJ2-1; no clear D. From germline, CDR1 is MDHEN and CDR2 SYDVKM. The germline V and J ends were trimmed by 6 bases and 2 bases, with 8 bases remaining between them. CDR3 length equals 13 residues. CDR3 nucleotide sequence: TGTGCCAGCAGCGTAGGGACCTACAATGAGCAGTTCTTC. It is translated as CASSVGTYNEQFF.

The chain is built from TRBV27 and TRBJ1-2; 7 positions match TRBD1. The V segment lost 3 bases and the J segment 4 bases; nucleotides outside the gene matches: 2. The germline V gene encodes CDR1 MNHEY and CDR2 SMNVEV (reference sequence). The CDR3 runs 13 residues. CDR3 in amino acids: CASSFQGGYGYTF. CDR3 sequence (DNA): TGTGCCAGCAGTTTTCAGGGGGGCTATGGCTACACCTTC.

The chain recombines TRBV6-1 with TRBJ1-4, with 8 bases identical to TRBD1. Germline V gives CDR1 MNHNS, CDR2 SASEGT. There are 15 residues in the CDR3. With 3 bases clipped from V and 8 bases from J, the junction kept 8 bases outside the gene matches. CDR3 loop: CASSDPTGENEKLFF. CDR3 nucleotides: TGTGCCAGCAGTGACCCGACAGGGGAGAACGAAAAACTGTTTTTT.

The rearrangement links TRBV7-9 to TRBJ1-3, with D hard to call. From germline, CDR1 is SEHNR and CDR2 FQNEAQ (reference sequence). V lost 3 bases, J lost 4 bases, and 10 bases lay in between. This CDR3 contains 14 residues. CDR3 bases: TGTGCCAGCAGCTTCGTCGCGGGGGGAAACACCATATATTTT. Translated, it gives CASSFVAGGNTIYF.

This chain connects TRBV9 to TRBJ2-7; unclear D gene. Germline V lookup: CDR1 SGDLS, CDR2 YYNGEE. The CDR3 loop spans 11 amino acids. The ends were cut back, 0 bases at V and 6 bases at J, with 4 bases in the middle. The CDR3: CASSVAGEQYF. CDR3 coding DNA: TGTGCCAGCAGCGTAGCGGGCGAGCAGTACTTC.

The CDR3 coding sequence is TGTGCCAGCAGCTCTTACAGGAACACCGGGGAGCTGTTTTTT. It yields the protein CASSSYRNTGELFF. The chain combines TRBV7-9 with TRBJ2-2, with unresolved D. Germline values: CDR1 SEHNR, CDR2 FQNEAQ (reference sequence). The CDR3 is 14 residues long. V gave up 4 bases and J gave up 1 base, with 7 bases separating them.

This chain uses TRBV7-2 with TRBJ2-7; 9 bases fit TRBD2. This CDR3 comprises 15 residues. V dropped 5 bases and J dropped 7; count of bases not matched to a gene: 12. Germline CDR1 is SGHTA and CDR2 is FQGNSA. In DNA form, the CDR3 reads TGTGCCAGCAGCCCGTGGTTGGCGGGAGGGGGAGAGCAGTACTTC. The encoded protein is CASSPWLAGGGEQYF. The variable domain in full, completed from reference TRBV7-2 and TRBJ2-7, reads GAGVSQSPSNKVTEKGKDVELRCDPISGHTALYWYRQSLGQGLEFLIYFQGNSAPDKSGLPSDRFSAERTGGSVSTLTIQRTQQEDSAVYLCASSPWLAGGGEQYFGPGTRLTVT.

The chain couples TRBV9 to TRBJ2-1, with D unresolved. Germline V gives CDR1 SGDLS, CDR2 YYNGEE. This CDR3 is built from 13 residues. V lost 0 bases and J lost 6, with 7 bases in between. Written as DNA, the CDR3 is TGTGCCAGCAGCGTAGTTGACTCCAATGAGCAGTTCTTC. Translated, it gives CASSVVDSNEQFF.

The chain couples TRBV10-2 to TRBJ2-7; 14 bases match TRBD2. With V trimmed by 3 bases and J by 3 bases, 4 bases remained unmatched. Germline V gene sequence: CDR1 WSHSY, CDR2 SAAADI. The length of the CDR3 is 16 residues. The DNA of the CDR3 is TGCGCCAGCAGTGAAGGACTAGCGGGGGGCCTCTACGAGCAGTACTTC. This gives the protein CASSEGLAGGLYEQYF.

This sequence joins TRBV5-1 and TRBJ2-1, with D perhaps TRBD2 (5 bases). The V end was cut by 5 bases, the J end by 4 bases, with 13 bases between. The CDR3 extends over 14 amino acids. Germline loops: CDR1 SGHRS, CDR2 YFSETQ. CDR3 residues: CASSSGLTYNEQFF. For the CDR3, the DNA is TGCGCCAGCAGTTCAGGACTGACTTACAATGAGCAGTTCTTC.

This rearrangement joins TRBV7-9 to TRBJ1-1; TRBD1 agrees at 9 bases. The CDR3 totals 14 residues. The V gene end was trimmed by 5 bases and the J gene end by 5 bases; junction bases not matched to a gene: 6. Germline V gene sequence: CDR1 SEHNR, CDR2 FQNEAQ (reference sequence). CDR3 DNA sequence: TGTGCCAGCAGCCCTACAGGGGGCCTTACTGAAGCTTTCTTT. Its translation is CASSPTGGLTEAFF.

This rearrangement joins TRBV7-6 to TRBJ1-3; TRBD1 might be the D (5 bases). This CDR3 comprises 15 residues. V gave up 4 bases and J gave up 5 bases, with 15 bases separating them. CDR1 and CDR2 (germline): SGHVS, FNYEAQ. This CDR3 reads CASSSSPGTRNTIYF. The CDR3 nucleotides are TGTGCCAGCAGCTCCTCCCCTGGGACCAGAAACACCATATATTTT.

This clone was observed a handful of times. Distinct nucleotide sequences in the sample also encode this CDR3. CDR3 loop: CASSVGGTGVTYEQYF. DNA for the CDR3: TGTGCCAGCAGCGTAGGGGGCACAGGGGTAACCTACGAGCAGTACTTC. This chain connects TRBV9 to TRBJ2-7, with 7 nucleotides matching TRBD1. Trimming removed 0 bases from V and 2 bases from J; junction bases left unmatched: 8. The length of the CDR3 is 16 residues. Germline V gene lookup returns CDR1 SGDLS and CDR2 YYNGEE.

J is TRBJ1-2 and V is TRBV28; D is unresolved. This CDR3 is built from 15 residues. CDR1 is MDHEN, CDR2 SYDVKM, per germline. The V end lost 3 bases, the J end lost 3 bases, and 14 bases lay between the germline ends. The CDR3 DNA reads TGTGCCAGCAGTTTTCTTCTGGGGAAGGACTATGGCTACACCTTC. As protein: CASSFLLGKDYGYTF.

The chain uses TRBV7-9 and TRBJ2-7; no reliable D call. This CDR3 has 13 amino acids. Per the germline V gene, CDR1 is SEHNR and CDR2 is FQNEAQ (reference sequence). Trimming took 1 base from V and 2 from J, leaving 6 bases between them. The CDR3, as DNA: TGTGCCAGCAGCTTAGAACGGACCTACGAGCAGTACTTC. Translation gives CASSLERTYEQYF.

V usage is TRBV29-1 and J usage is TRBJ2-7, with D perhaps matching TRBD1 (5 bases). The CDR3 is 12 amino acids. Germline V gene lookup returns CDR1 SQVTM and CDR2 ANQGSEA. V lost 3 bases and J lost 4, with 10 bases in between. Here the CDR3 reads CSVEGQSYEQYF. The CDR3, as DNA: TGCAGCGTTGAGGGGCAGAGTTACGAGCAGTACTTC.

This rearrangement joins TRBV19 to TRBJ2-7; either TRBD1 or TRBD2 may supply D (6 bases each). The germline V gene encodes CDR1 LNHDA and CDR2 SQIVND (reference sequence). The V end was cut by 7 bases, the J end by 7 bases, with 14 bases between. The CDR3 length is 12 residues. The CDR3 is CASKAGAGEQYF. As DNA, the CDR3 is TGTGCCAGTAAAGCAGGGGCGGGGGAGCAGTACTTC.

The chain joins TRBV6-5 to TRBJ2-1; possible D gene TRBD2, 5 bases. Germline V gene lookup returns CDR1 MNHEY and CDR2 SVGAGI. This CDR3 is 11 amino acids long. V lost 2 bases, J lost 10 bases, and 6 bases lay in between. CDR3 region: CASSYAGEQFF. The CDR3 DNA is TGTGCCAGCAGTTACGCGGGCGAGCAGTTCTTC.

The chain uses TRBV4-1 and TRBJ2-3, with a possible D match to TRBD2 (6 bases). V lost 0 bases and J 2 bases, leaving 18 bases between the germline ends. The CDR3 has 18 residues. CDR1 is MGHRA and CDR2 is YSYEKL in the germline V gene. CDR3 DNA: TGCGCCAGCAGCCAAGATCACGGGTCGGGGGTCTTCACAGATACGCAGTATTTT. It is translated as CASSQDHGSGVFTDTQYF.

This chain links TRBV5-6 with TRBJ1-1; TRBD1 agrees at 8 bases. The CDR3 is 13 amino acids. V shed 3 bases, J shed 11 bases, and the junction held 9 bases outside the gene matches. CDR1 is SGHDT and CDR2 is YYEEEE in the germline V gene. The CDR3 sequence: CASSSSGGALAFF. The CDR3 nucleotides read TGTGCCAGCAGCTCTTCAGGGGGCGCTCTTGCTTTCTTT. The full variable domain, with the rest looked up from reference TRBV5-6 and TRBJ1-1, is DAGVTQSPTHLIKTRGQQVTLRCSPKSGHDTVSWYQQALGQGPQFIFQYYEEEERQRGNFPDRFSGHQFPNYSSELNVNALLLGDSALYLCASSSSGGALAFFGQGTRLTVV.

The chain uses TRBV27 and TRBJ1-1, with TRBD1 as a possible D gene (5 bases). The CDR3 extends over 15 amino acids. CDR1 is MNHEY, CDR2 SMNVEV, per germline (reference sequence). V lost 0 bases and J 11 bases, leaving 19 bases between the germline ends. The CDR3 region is CASSLSYPPFWGAFF. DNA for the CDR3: TGTGCCAGCAGTTTATCTTATCCCCCATTTTGGGGGGCTTTCTTT.

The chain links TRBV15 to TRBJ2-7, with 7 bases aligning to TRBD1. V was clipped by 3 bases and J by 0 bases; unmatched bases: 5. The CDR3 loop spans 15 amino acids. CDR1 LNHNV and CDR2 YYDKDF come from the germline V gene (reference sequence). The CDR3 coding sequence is TGTGCCACCAGCAGGAGCCGGGACAGCTCCTACGAGCAGTACTTC. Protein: CATSRSRDSSYEQYF.

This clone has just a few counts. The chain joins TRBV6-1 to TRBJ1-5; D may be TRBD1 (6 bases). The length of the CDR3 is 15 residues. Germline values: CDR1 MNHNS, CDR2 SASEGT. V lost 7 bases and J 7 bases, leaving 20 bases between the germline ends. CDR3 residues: CASKIQGAGMQPQHF. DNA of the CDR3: TGTGCCAGCAAGATACAGGGAGCCGGGATGCAGCCCCAGCATTTT.

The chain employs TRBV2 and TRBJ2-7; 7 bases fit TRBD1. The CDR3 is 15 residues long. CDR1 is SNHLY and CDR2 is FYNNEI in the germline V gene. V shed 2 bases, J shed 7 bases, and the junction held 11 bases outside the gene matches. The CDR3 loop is CASSEQRGAGGEQYF. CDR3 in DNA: TGTGCCAGCAGTGAACAGCGAGGGGCAGGGGGTGAGCAGTACTTC.

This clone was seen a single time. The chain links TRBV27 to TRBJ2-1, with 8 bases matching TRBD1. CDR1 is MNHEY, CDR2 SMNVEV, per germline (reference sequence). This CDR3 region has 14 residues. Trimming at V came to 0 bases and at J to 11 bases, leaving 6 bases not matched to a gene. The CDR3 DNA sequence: TGTGCCAGCAGTTTATCGGGGACAGGTCCACAGCAGTTCTTC. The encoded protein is CASSLSGTGPQQFF.

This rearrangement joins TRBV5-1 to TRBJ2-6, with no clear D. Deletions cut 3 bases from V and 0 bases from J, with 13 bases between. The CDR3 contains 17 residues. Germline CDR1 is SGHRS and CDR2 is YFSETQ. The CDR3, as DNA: TGCGCCAGCAGCTATCCTTTAGAGATCTCTGGGGCCAACGTCCTGACTTTC. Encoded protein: CASSYPLEISGANVLTF.